The sequence of this TCR beta chain was determined in a study of T cells after yellow fever vaccination (dated by TCRdb to between 2017 and 2020). Concerning the study at large: Libraries from fractions with low cell numbers were prepared with the SMART-Seq v4 Ultra Low Input RNA kit. Bulk TCR alpha and beta repertoires were sequenced longitudinally to track T-cell clones before and after primary and booster YFV17D yellow fever vaccination. Bulk PBMC replicates and cell subsets were isolated from blood drawn at multiple timepoints before and after both primary and secondary immunization. Two healthy male donors, one aged 18 to 29 and one aged 30 to 40 years, made up the cohort.

What the research found in general, with its limitations: A small share of clonotypes was detected in both CD4 and CD8 compartments, with the overlap likely arising from convergent recombination. Only two donors were included in the study, so the extent to which the findings can be generalized is limited. Computational filtering was needed because FACS-sorted repertoires could contain abundant contaminating clonotypes from the bulk population. After the booster, most clones that had expanded after primary vaccination were detected again (approximately 95% of CD4 and around nine tenths of CD8), suggesting broad maintenance of memory. The secondary T-cell response was found to be weaker but faster than the primary response, with a peak reached on day 5 rather than on day 15.

For this clonotype: Its antigen remains unidentified. No qualities accompany the bases; no much larger clone lies one base away.

Relative to germline, V is 0 bases shorter and J is 5 bases shorter, with 8 bases between their ends. From a lookup of the germline V gene (reference sequence), CDR1 and CDR2 are WNHNN and SYGVQD. From the cysteine up to the phenylalanine, the CDR3 has a length of 13 residues. The only DNA kept is the CDR3, 39 bases in frame from the first base. The sample's treatment or condition label, in plain terms: live attenuated yellow fever vaccine strain. A standard Ficoll-Paque protocol was used to isolate PBMCs from peripheral blood. Dynabeads CD4 and CD8 positive selection kits were used to isolate the CD4 and CD8 T-cell fractions. RNA was extracted with TriZol from bulk PBMCs, CD4 and CD8 fractions, and dextramer-positive and dextramer-negative fractions. The instrument given in TCRdb is Illumina NovaSeq 6000. TCR cDNA was made using 5'RACE template switching, a step that added a universal primer site and unique molecular identifiers. Priming of cDNA synthesis was performed from both the TCR alpha and TCR beta constant segments. Library amplification involved two PCR steps, and the second step added sample barcodes and sequencing adapters. Sequencing of libraries was done on Illumina HiSeq 2500 (2x100 bp) or NovaSeq (2x150 bp). The authors processed their data as follows. MIGEC handled demultiplexing of reads and collapsing into UMI consensus sequences, while MiXCR performed V(D)J alignment. Using edgeR on replicate PBMC samples, clonotypes were called vaccine-responding if FDR was below 0.01 and the log2 fold change was above 5 up to day 15. Each bulk clonotype was labeled CD4 or CD8 based on which sequenced repertoire, CD4 or CD8, contained the clonotype at higher abundance. Through fastp at Q25 and MiXCR, TCRdb rebuilt clones from the public reads, retaining in-frame beta chains. Entries that share a CDR3 protein sequence are merged under the most common genes and DNA. Here the V and J calls rest on TCRdb's processing, not on the authors' analysis. The sample includes around 340,000 distinct CDR3 sequences, with under 15% observed a single time. In total, the top ten clones hold about 3% of the sample.

Recombination joined TRBV10-1 with TRBJ2-7; the D gene cannot be resolved reliably. This sequence was found in a man aged 18 to 30 who received the YFV17D yellow fever vaccine. The sequenced sample was CD4+ T cells sorted from PBMCs, obtained 15 days after the yellow fever booster vaccination. The bases are TGCGCCAGCAGTGAGTCGGCGCGGCACGAGCAGTACTTC. Its translation reads: CASSESARHEQYF.